This T cell receptor beta chain was observed in a study of regulatory T cells in long-lasting Graves disease. Study conclusions and caveats: Study of thyroid tissue was not done, with only peripheral blood studied.

Documented time point: newly diagnosed GD, antithyroid drugs for less than 3 months. Making the TCR library involved RNA that had been extracted from PBMCs. Staff took around 9 milliliters of peripheral blood and put it into EDTA tubes. CDR3 length equals 12 residues. V lost 6 bases, J lost 9 bases, and 4 bases stayed unmatched. The germline CDR1 and CDR2 sequences are SNHLY and FYNNEI. Ten or more counts support this clonotype. Its antigen remains unknown. HTBI primers from iRepertoire and Arm-PCR of CDR3 regions yielded the TCR beta libraries. One entry per CDR3 protein results from TCRdb running MiXCR on the multiplex PCR reads. The table lists about 530,000 distinct CDR3 sequences, roughly a sixth of them singletons. Another study also made use of these data, one on T cells in Graves' hyperthyroidism and ophthalmopathy. That source reports: Graves' hyperthyroidism showing no ophthalmopathy progression within 18 months was considered stable. The HTBI primer set was used in a first-round RT-PCR of the TCR CDR3.

The specimen was peripheral blood mononuclear cells (PBMCs), collected at new diagnosis, from a patient treated with antithyroid drugs. The chain carries TRBV2 and TRBJ2-1; TRBD2 matches at 8 bases. This TCR derives from a woman aged 35-65 years with Graves disease. The chain's CDR3 is CASSPGGPEQFF. The CDR3 DNA reads TGTGCCAGCAGCCCGGGGGGGCCTGAGCAGTTCTTC.